This section outlines one TCR beta chain sequence together with its context. TCRdb keeps only in-frame clones here, not all; method: immunoSEQ multiplex PCR. The data show some 68,000 clones, approximately 80% seen once. This sample is drawn from a study of OX40 agonist ivuxolimab in advanced cancers. The CDR3 is 14 amino acids. Germline V gene sequence: CDR1 SGHRS, CDR2 YFSETQ. V lost 2 bases and J 0 bases, leaving 8 bases between the germline ends. The sample was CD4+ or CD8+ T cells sorted from blood, taken in a trial of the OX40 agonist ivuxolimab. The chain uses TRBV5-1 and TRBJ1-1; perhaps TRBD1 as D (5 bases). The origin of this receptor is an adult with an advanced solid tumor such as melanoma, head and neck, liver or kidney cancer. The chain's CDR3 is CASSLTGMNTEAFF. In DNA form, the CDR3 reads TGCGCCAGCAGCTTAACAGGTATGAACACTGAAGCTTTCTTT.